One and the same sample provided the 20 T cell receptor beta chains below, sequenced in a study of T cell changes during pregnancy in multiple sclerosis. Sequencing was performed with immunoSEQ multiplex PCR; in TCRdb, only in-frame clones are kept and a portion is missing. The table includes about 100,000 clones, 80% to 95% detected once. Material: peripheral blood, obtained after pregnancy. Receptor source: a female donor with multiple sclerosis, enrolled in a pregnancy study.

V and J are TRBV5-4 and TRBJ2-3; D is unclear. The CDR3 runs to 15 residues. Germline V CDR1 and CDR2: SGHNT, YYREEE (reference sequence). Deletions cut 0 bases from V and 2 bases from J, with 10 bases between. CDR3 coding DNA: TGTGCCAGCAGCTTGGTACTCGCGCCCACAGATACGCAGTATTTT. It is translated as CASSLVLAPTDTQYF.

The chain recombines TRBV4-1 with TRBJ1-1; 7 bases map to TRBD1. This CDR3 contains 15 residues. In germline, CDR1 is MGHRA, CDR2 YSYEKL. After removal of 1 base from V and 4 bases from J, the junction contained 6 bases not matched to a gene. The CDR3 DNA sequence: TGCGCCAGCAGCCAAGTAGCAGGGGGATTCACTGAAGCTTTCTTT. The encoded protein is CASSQVAGGFTEAFF.

The V call is TRBV19, the J call TRBJ1-1, with D possibly TRBD1 on 5 matching bases. Trimming took off 5 bases at V and 0 bases at J, with 16 bases between the two ends. The CDR3 is 16 amino acids. Per the germline V gene, CDR1 is LNHDA and CDR2 is SQIVND (reference sequence). CDR3 in amino acids: CASSPDRRRMNTEAFF. The CDR3 DNA reads as TGTGCCAGTAGTCCCGACAGAAGGCGGATGAACACTGAAGCTTTCTTT.

The table lists this clone with a count of one. The V gene is TRBV5-4, the J gene TRBJ1-2; D is uncertain. The CDR3 extends over 15 amino acids. V shed 4 bases and J shed 4 bases, with 17 bases lying between them. Germline V gives CDR1 SGHNT, CDR2 YYREEE (reference sequence). This CDR3 is CASSPNPDSVYGYTF. The CDR3 DNA follows: TGTGCCAGCAGCCCAAACCCGGACTCGGTCTATGGCTACACCTTC.

The chain uses TRBV18 and TRBJ1-3; D is possibly TRBD1 (5 bases). The CDR3 spans 17 residues. Deletions cut 3 bases from V and 0 bases from J, with 15 bases between. Germline CDR1 KGHSH, CDR2 LQKENI. CDR3 nucleotides: TGTGCCAGCTCACCGACTCAGGGCGCAGGCTCTGGAAACACCATATATTTT. Translated, it gives CASSPTQGAGSGNTIYF.

The chain recombines TRBV7-3 with TRBJ1-1, with a weak D call TRBD1 (6 bases). This CDR3 region has 15 residues. Germline CDR1 is SGHTA and CDR2 is FQGTGA. The ends were cut back, 5 bases at V and 5 bases at J, with 18 bases in the middle. The CDR3 spells CASSPQGKGGTEAFF. Here the CDR3 DNA reads TGTGCCAGCAGCCCACAGGGAAAGGGGGGGACTGAAGCTTTCTTT.

The rearrangement links TRBV7-9 to TRBJ2-3; the match to TRBD2 covers 12 bases. After removal of 2 bases from V and 4 bases from J, the junction contained 7 bases not matched to a gene. This CDR3 contains 17 residues. CDR1 SEHNR and CDR2 FQNEAQ come from the germline V gene (reference sequence). The CDR3: CASSLILAGGAPDTQYF. Written as DNA, the CDR3 is TGTGCCAGCAGCTTAATACTAGCGGGAGGCGCACCAGATACGCAGTATTTT.

In its sample, this clone was seen once. This chain links TRBV5-6 with TRBJ2-3; D perhaps matches TRBD2 (5 bases). The V end lost 6 bases, the J end lost 3 bases, and 17 bases lay between the germline ends. From germline, CDR1 is SGHDT and CDR2 YYEEEE. The CDR3 extends over 15 amino acids. The CDR3 DNA reads TGTGCCAGCACCCCCCTCCGGGGAGTGACAGATACGCAGTATTTT. The encoded protein is CASTPLRGVTDTQYF.

The chain carries TRBV29-1 and TRBJ1-2; 10 bases align to TRBD1. CDR1 is SQVTM, CDR2 ANQGSEA, per germline. V shed 6 bases and J 6 bases; nucleotides not matched to a gene: 7. This CDR3 contains 13 residues. The CDR3 is CSVQVGQGDGYTF. The CDR3, as DNA: TGCAGCGTGCAGGTTGGACAGGGGGATGGCTACACCTTC.

V gene TRBV7-8 combines with J gene TRBJ2-1; tentative D call: TRBD2 (6 bases). The CDR3 spans 14 residues. Deletions cut 1 base from V and 3 bases from J, with 7 bases between. Germline V lookup: CDR1 SGHVS, CDR2 FQNEAQ. The CDR3 DNA reads TGTGCCAGCAGCTTAGTGACTAGCTACAATGAGCAGTTCTTC. Translating it yields CASSLVTSYNEQFF.

The chain has TRBV6-6 and TRBJ2-7, with D tentatively TRBD1 (6 bases). CDR1 MNHNY and CDR2 SVGAGI come from the germline V gene (reference sequence). The CDR3 extends over 14 amino acids. V gave up 0 bases and J gave up 3 bases, with 9 bases separating them. The CDR3 DNA is TGTGCCAGCAGTTACTCAGAGGGGGACTACGAGCAGTACTTC. This encodes CASSYSEGDYEQYF.

The chain is built from TRBV19 and TRBJ2-7; the match to TRBD1 covers 9 bases. V dropped 5 bases and J dropped 5; count of bases not matched to a gene: 10. Per the germline V gene, CDR1 is LNHDA and CDR2 is SQIVND (reference sequence). The CDR3 runs 15 residues. The CDR3 protein is CASSLQGASVDEQYF. The CDR3 DNA is TGTGCCAGTAGTTTACAGGGGGCATCTGTCGACGAGCAGTACTTC. Combining the CDR3 with reference TRBV19 and TRBJ2-7 gives the whole variable domain DGGITQSPKYLFRKEGQNVTLSCEQNLNHDAMYWYRQDPGQGLRLIYYSQIVNDFQKGDIAEGYSVSREKKESFPLTVTSAQKNPTAFYLCASSLQGASVDEQYFGPGTRLTVT.

The chain links TRBV5-1 to TRBJ2-7; 10 bases are shared with TRBD2. Germline V CDR1 and CDR2: SGHRS, YFSETQ. The CDR3 covers 15 residues. J gave up 5 bases and V 0 bases, and 5 bases lay outside the gene matches. The CDR3 protein is CASSLAWLAGDEQYF. CDR3 nucleotide sequence: TGCGCCAGCAGCTTGGCCTGGCTAGCGGGAGACGAGCAGTACTTC.

This chain connects TRBV6-5 to TRBJ1-1; D is unclear. Looked up from germline, CDR1 is MNHEY and CDR2 is SVGAGI. The CDR3 covers 13 residues. Trimming cost V 4 bases and J 1 base, with 7 bases left between them. Here the CDR3 DNA reads TGTGCCAGCAGTTCTAGGCGGAACACTGAAGCTTTCTTT. It translates to CASSSRRNTEAFF.

This chain connects TRBV6-1 to TRBJ1-5, with 8 bases lining up with TRBD1. The CDR3 has 15 amino acids. With V trimmed by 4 bases and J by 4 bases, 6 bases remained unmatched. The germline CDR1 and CDR2 sequences are MNHNS and SASEGT. As DNA, the CDR3 is TGTGCCAGCAGTGCCGGGACAGGAAGTAATCAGCCCCAGCATTTT. Translation gives CASSAGTGSNQPQHF.

The chain carries TRBV5-6 and TRBJ2-5, with 7 bases aligning to TRBD2. Losses at the gene ends were 0 bases for V and 11 bases for J; bases not matched to a gene: 10. This CDR3 is built from 14 residues. Germline V gene lookup returns CDR1 SGHDT and CDR2 YYEEEE. CDR3 sequence (DNA): TGTGCCAGCAGCTTGGTCGCTAGCGGATCCTTACAGTACTTC. Its protein is CASSLVASGSLQYF.

The V gene is TRBV19, the J gene TRBJ1-4; D gene uncertain. Trimming took off 3 bases at V and 6 bases at J, with 17 bases between the two ends. The germline CDR1 and CDR2 sequences are LNHDA and SQIVND (reference sequence). The CDR3 contains 16 residues. The CDR3 sequence: CASSIPKDARYEKLFF. The CDR3 nucleotides are TGTGCCAGTAGTATTCCGAAAGATGCGCGATATGAAAAACTGTTTTTT.

The rearrangement links TRBV7-9 to TRBJ1-4, with D uncertain. The V gene lost 4 bases and the J gene lost 6 bases, with 6 bases spanning the gap. From germline, CDR1 is SEHNR and CDR2 FQNEAQ (reference sequence). The CDR3 sequence is 12 residues long. For the CDR3, the DNA is TGTGCCAGCAGCTCTTTCGATGAAAAACTGTTTTTT. This encodes CASSSFDEKLFF.

The gene calls are TRBV5-4 and TRBJ2-1; TRBD2 aligns across 8 bases. The junction had 6 bases not matched to a gene; V was cut back by 0 bases and J by 4 bases. The CDR3 consists of 16 residues. Germline V gives CDR1 SGHNT, CDR2 YYREEE (reference sequence). This chain's CDR3 is CASSLAGGGIYNEQFF. The DNA of the CDR3 is TGTGCCAGCAGCTTGGCCGGCGGGGGGATTTACAATGAGCAGTTCTTC.

This chain connects TRBV7-2 to TRBJ2-1; no definite D call. The germline CDR1 and CDR2 sequences are SGHTA and FQGNSA. V shed 5 bases and J shed 6 bases, with 8 bases lying between them. This CDR3 contains 12 residues. The CDR3 sequence: CASSRVSNEQFF. CDR3 nucleotides: TGTGCCAGCAGCCGGGTCTCCAATGAGCAGTTCTTC. Together with reference TRBV7-2 and TRBJ2-1, the CDR3 gives the full variable domain: GAGVSQSPSNKVTEKGKDVELRCDPISGHTALYWYRQSLGQGLEFLIYFQGNSAPDKSGLPSDRFSAERTGGSVSTLTIQRTQQEDSAVYLCASSRVSNEQFFGPGTRLTVL.